A single sample gave rise to the 21 T cell receptor beta chains below, sequenced in a study of blood T cell repertoires in COVID-19. Produced via immunoSEQ multiplex PCR; TCRdb's table is partial and in-frame only. The sample yields 450,000 to 500,000 clones, around 90% seen once. The sample consisted of PBMCs or T cells enriched from blood (not recorded which). These receptor sequences come from a woman aged 18-29 years who had recovered from COVID-19.

The V gene is TRBV5-1, the J gene TRBJ2-3; 9 bases fit TRBD2. V lost 3 bases, J lost 4 bases, and 6 bases stayed unmatched. Germline V gene sequence: CDR1 SGHRS, CDR2 YFSETQ. This CDR3 spans 15 amino acids. This CDR3 is CASSSGTSSADTQYF. CDR3 bases: TGCGCCAGCAGCTCAGGGACTAGCTCGGCAGATACGCAGTATTTT.

Comments on this clone: Other nucleotide sequences from this sample produce the same CDR3. The V and J genes are TRBV6-2 or TRBV6-3 and TRBJ2-5; a weak D match, TRBD2 (5 bases). The CDR3 is 11 residues long. The germline gives CDR1 MNHEY, CDR2 SVGEGT. V was pared by 6 bases and J by 5 bases, with 7 bases between. CDR3 sequence reads: CASSSGETQYF. For the CDR3, the DNA is TGTGCCAGCAGCTCGGGGGAGACCCAGTACTTC.

The genes are TRBV6-1 and TRBJ1-1; D uncertain. CDR1 and CDR2 from the germline V gene are MNHNS and SASEGT. V was clipped by 3 bases and J by 6 bases, with 20 bases between them. The CDR3 has 16 residues. The CDR3 coding sequence is TGTGCCAGCAGTGAGGGTGCCCCGGGTGAAGGTCCTGAAGCTTTCTTT. The encoded protein is CASSEGAPGEGPEAFF.

The rearrangement uses TRBV29-1 and TRBJ2-5; D may be TRBD2 (7 bases). The CDR3 extends over 14 amino acids. Looked up from germline, CDR1 is SQVTM and CDR2 is ANQGSEA. V lost 5 bases, J lost 0 bases, and 13 bases lay in between. In nucleotides, the CDR3 is TGCAGCGTTAAGGGAGGGGGTCACCAAGAGACCCAGTACTTC. This gives the protein CSVKGGGHQETQYF.

V gene TRBV19 combines with J gene TRBJ1-2, with 10 bases fitting TRBD1. CDR1 is LNHDA, CDR2 SQIVND, per germline (reference sequence). This CDR3 has 17 residues. V was clipped by 6 bases and J by 0 bases; unmatched bases: 10. This chain's CDR3 is CASRYPGTGDSNYGYTF. The CDR3 DNA sequence: TGTGCCAGTAGGTATCCCGGGACAGGGGACTCTAACTATGGCTACACCTTC.

This clone was observed a single time. The chain couples TRBV19 to TRBJ1-1; 10 nucleotides agree with TRBD1. The ends lost 6 bases at V and 4 bases at J; junction bases unmatched: 8. The CDR3 loop spans 15 amino acids. Germline loops: CDR1 LNHDA, CDR2 SQIVND (reference sequence). DNA of the CDR3: TGTGCCAGTAGGGACAGGGGGGACTTCGGCACTGAAGCTTTCTTT. Encoded protein: CASRDRGDFGTEAFF.

The V and J genes are TRBV4-1 and TRBJ2-7; possibly TRBD2 for D (6 bases). This CDR3 comprises 17 residues. Germline values: CDR1 MGHRA, CDR2 YSYEKL. Trimming stripped 0 bases from V and 3 bases from J, with 18 bases between. The CDR3 reads CASSQDSRLGRIYEQYF. As DNA, the CDR3 is TGCGCCAGCAGCCAAGATTCGCGACTAGGGCGCATCTACGAGCAGTACTTC.

J is TRBJ2-5 and V is TRBV2; 10 positions match TRBD1. Germline V gene data show CDR1 as SNHLY and CDR2 as FYNNEI. Trimming at V came to 8 bases and at J to 2 bases, leaving 8 bases not matched to a gene. This CDR3 region has 15 residues. This CDR3 reads CASSGGQGRQETQYF. The DNA of the CDR3 is TGTGCCAGCTCGGGGGGACAGGGGAGGCAAGAGACCCAGTACTTC.

This clone has a handful of counts. V usage is TRBV5-1 and J usage is TRBJ1-2, with a possible D match to TRBD1 (6 bases). CDR3 length: 17 residues. Germline V lookup: CDR1 SGHRS, CDR2 YFSETQ. V was shortened by 1 base and J by 2 bases, with 18 bases between the two germline ends. CDR3 sequence (DNA): TGCGCCAGCAGCTTGCAGACCCTGACAGGCCCCAACTATGGCTACACCTTC. This encodes CASSLQTLTGPNYGYTF.

This sequence joins TRBV3-1 (or the pseudogene TRBV3-2) and TRBJ1-1, with a weak D call TRBD1 (5 bases). V was cut by 2 bases and J by 1 base, with 8 bases left in between. Germline V CDR1 and CDR2: LGHDT, YNNKEL (reference sequence). CDR3 length: 14 amino acids. This chain's CDR3 is CASSQFGGNTEAFF. DNA of the CDR3: TGTGCCAGCAGCCAATTCGGGGGGAACACTGAAGCTTTCTTT.

The chain recombines TRBV3-1 (or the pseudogene TRBV3-2) with TRBJ1-2; the D gene is possibly TRBD1 (6 bases). The CDR3 consists of 16 residues. V gave up 0 bases and J gave up 2 bases, with 13 bases separating them. Germline lookup yields CDR1 LGHDT and CDR2 YNNKEL (reference sequence). The CDR3 DNA follows: TGTGCCAGCAGCCAAGATAGGGGGGGAGAGAACTATGGCTACACCTTC. It yields the protein CASSQDRGGENYGYTF.

This clone has only a few counts. The gene calls are TRBV2 and TRBJ2-7, with 7 bases aligning to TRBD2. Germline loops: CDR1 SNHLY, CDR2 FYNNEI. The CDR3 totals 15 residues. With V trimmed by 8 bases and J by 4 bases, 14 bases remained unmatched. CDR3: CASCPSGGTIYEQYF. In nucleotides, the CDR3 is TGTGCCAGCTGCCCCTCTGGGGGGACTATTTACGAGCAGTACTTC.

The rearrangement links TRBV24-1 to TRBJ2-2; perhaps TRBD1 as D (6 bases). The CDR3 runs 14 residues. Germline V gene data show CDR1 as KGHDR and CDR2 as SFDVKD. Trimming removed 8 bases at V and 5 bases at J, with 14 bases between. The CDR3 protein is CATKEQGRTGELFF. CDR3 nucleotides: TGTGCCACCAAGGAACAGGGTAGGACCGGGGAGCTGTTTTTT.

The CDR3 region is CAISSGTAYGYTF. The CDR3 nucleotides are TGTGCCATCAGTTCCGGGACAGCCTATGGCTACACCTTC. V and J are TRBV10-3 and TRBJ1-2, with TRBD1 matching over 7 bases. The CDR3 extends over 13 amino acids. Germline V gives CDR1 ENHRY, CDR2 SYGVKD. J lost 4 bases, V lost 5 bases, and 4 bases had no gene match.

This rearrangement joins TRBV7-2 to TRBJ2-5; D is undetermined. Trimming took off 5 bases at V and 1 base at J, with 14 bases between the two ends. The CDR3 length is 15 residues. Germline V gives CDR1 SGHTA, CDR2 FQGNSA. This CDR3 is CASSEAVGSQETQYF. The CDR3 region has the DNA TGTGCCAGCAGCGAGGCGGTCGGGTCCCAAGAGACCCAGTACTTC.

This clone appeared once. The chain uses TRBV20-1 and TRBJ2-4; D not resolved. Trimming cost V 3 bases and J 0 bases, with 9 bases left between them. From germline, CDR1 is DFQATT and CDR2 SNEGSKA (reference sequence). The CDR3 extends over 14 amino acids. The CDR3 reads CSASGVVAKNIQYF. DNA for the CDR3: TGCAGTGCTAGTGGCGTCGTAGCCAAAAACATTCAGTACTTC.

This clone was seen once. V and J are TRBV27 and TRBJ2-2; 15 positions match TRBD2. This CDR3 has 21 residues. V gave up 3 bases and J gave up 4 bases; unmatched junction bases: 15. CDR1 and CDR2 from the germline V gene are MNHEY and SMNVEV (reference sequence). CDR3: CASSFLLRTSGGALSTGELFF. CDR3 bases: TGTGCCAGCAGTTTTCTCCTCCGGACTAGCGGGGGGGCCCTGTCCACCGGGGAGCTGTTTTTT.

The chain carries TRBV5-4 and TRBJ2-1; 7 bases fit TRBD1. Trimming took 2 bases from V and 5 from J; bases not matched to a gene: 4. Germline values: CDR1 SGHNT, CDR2 YYREEE (reference sequence). The CDR3 contains 14 residues. The CDR3 reads CASSFTGTDNEQFF. The CDR3 DNA is TGTGCCAGCAGCTTCACCGGGACAGACAATGAGCAGTTCTTC.

V and J are TRBV5-1 and TRBJ2-3, with TRBD1 matching 9 bases. Trimming cost V 0 bases and J 2 bases; bases outside gene matches: 10. The CDR3 sequence is 18 residues long. Germline V gene data show CDR1 as SGHRS and CDR2 as YFSETQ. Here the CDR3 DNA reads TGCGCCAGCAGCTTGGTAGGCTGGGGGGACAGGGACACAGATACGCAGTATTTT. This translates into CASSLVGWGDRDTDTQYF.

There are a few counts of this clone. The chain has TRBV4-1 and TRBJ1-3; tentatively, D is TRBD1 (5 bases). Germline values: CDR1 MGHRA, CDR2 YSYEKL. This CDR3 comprises 16 residues. Trimming removed 4 bases at V and 1 base at J, with 14 bases between. CDR3 bases: TGCGCCAGCAGCCCCCCAGGCAGGGTGTCTGGAAACACCATATATTTT. This codes for CASSPPGRVSGNTIYF.

This rearrangement joins TRBV28 to TRBJ1-2; the D is unclear. CDR3 size: 12 residues. Germline V CDR1 and CDR2: MDHEN, SYDVKM. The germline V and J ends were trimmed by 10 bases and 4 bases, with 13 bases remaining between them. CDR3 amino acids: CATLGVSYGYTF. CDR3 bases: TGTGCCACCCTTGGAGTTAGCTATGGCTACACCTTC.